This T cell receptor beta chain was obtained from a study of beta chain features in type 1 diabetes. Study findings and constraints: For Type 1 diabetes patients, all four CD4+ subsets carried TCRB CDR3s that were moderately but significantly shorter. For type 1 diabetes patients, VDJ junctions showed fewer insertions and more deletions.

The authors obtained over 95% purity in all sorted populations. V lost 1 base, J lost 7 bases, and 9 bases stayed unmatched. The CDR3 consists of 17 residues. Per germline, CDR1 LGHNA and CDR2 YNFKEQ. Since all of the isolated RNA was reverse transcribed, expressed TCRB transcripts were what got sequenced. Samples of naive, central memory and regulatory T cells yielded a mean of about 3.4 million reads. Profiling relied on immunoSEQ multiplex PCR, and the TCRdb table lists in-frame clones only, not all of them. Seen here are some 350,000 clones, about 10% observed once, and the top ten hold approximately 0.55%. Comments on this clone: Its antigen remains unknown.

The sequencing sample was made of central memory CD4+ T cells from blood. The chain uses TRBV4-2 and TRBJ2-1; 11 bases are a match to TRBD2. The clonotype comes from a man in his thirties or forties with type 1 diabetes. The CDR3 region is CASSQGVGTSGTNEQFF. CDR3 in DNA: TGTGCCAGCAGCCAAGGGGTAGGGACTAGCGGTACGAATGAGCAGTTCTTC.